Each of the 22 T cell receptor beta chains below was sequenced from the same sample in a study of glioma-infiltrating T cells. The iRepertoire nested amplicon-rescue multiplex PCR amplified TCR alpha and beta CDR3s from RNA. TCRdb ran MiXCR on the multiplex PCR reads and lists one entry per CDR3 protein. This table has 300,000 to 450,000 distinct CDR3 sequences, about 40% appearing once. Input material: glioma tissue, nonneoplastic brain tissue, or PBMCs (not recorded which). Receptor source: a human donor with low-grade glioma or glioblastoma, undergoing nonglioma brain surgery, or in good health (not recorded which).

In this sample, this clonotype turned up a few times. J is TRBJ1-1 and V is TRBV6-1, with a tentative D call TRBD1 (6 bases). Trimming took 5 bases from V and 9 from J, leaving 19 bases between them. Germline V gene data show CDR1 as MNHNS and CDR2 as SASEGT. The CDR3 has 14 residues. CDR3 loop: CASSPYGGAEKAFF. The CDR3 nucleotides are TGTGCCAGCAGTCCATACGGGGGGGCCGAAAAAGCTTTCTTT.

The sample holds a few counts of this clonotype. The V and J genes are TRBV10-3 and TRBJ2-2; 13 nucleotides agree with TRBD2. The ends lost 10 bases at V and 6 bases at J; junction bases unmatched: 5. In germline, CDR1 is ENHRY, CDR2 SYGVKD. The CDR3 has 14 amino acids. CDR3: CANEGLAGAGELFF. CDR3 DNA: TGTGCCAACGAAGGACTAGCGGGGGCCGGGGAGCTGTTTTTT.

This clonotype was seen many times. The rearrangement links TRBV4-3 to TRBJ1-5; 7 bases line up with TRBD1. The V segment lost 0 bases and the J segment 4 bases; nucleotides outside the gene matches: 0. The CDR3 is 14 amino acids. The V gene's germline CDR1 is LGHNA and CDR2 YSLEER. The CDR3 nucleotides are TGCGCCAGCAGCCAAGACAGGGGGAATCAGCCCCAGCATTTT. This codes for CASSQDRGNQPQHF.

This chain joins TRBV11-1 and TRBJ2-7, with a tentative D call TRBD2 (6 bases). Deletions cut 1 base from V and 9 bases from J, with 13 bases between. Germline-derived CDR1 and CDR2 are SGHAT and FQDESV (reference sequence). The CDR3 is 13 amino acids. CDR3 loop: CASSLEVEGWQYF. CDR3 coding DNA: TGTGCCAGCAGCTTAGAAGTGGAGGGTTGGCAGTACTTC.

The V call is TRBV20-1, the J call TRBJ2-7; 11 bases match TRBD2. The CDR3 runs to 15 residues. The germline gives CDR1 DFQATT, CDR2 SNEGSKA (reference sequence). Trimming at V came to 0 bases and at J to 2 bases, leaving 3 bases not matched to a gene. Here the CDR3 DNA reads TGCAGTGCTAGAGATAGCGGGAGGGCCGCCTACGAGCAGTACTTC. It codes for CSARDSGRAAYEQYF.

This chain links TRBV20-1 with TRBJ1-2, with 8 positions matching TRBD1. The CDR3 is 16 amino acids. Trimming removed 2 bases from V and 2 bases from J; junction bases left unmatched: 10. Germline assignment: CDR1 DFQATT and CDR2 SNEGSKA (reference sequence). The CDR3 is CSARSPGQGPNYGYTF. The CDR3 bases are TGCAGTGCTAGATCCCCAGGACAGGGCCCCAACTATGGCTACACCTTC.

Details on this clonotype: With a much larger clone just one base away, this may be a read error. The chain uses TRBV28 and TRBJ2-7; D is possibly TRBD1 (6 bases). The CDR3 is 14 amino acids. Germline values: CDR1 MDHEN, CDR2 SYDVKM. The CDR3 protein is CASSLYRAAYEQHF. CDR3 nucleotides: TGTGCCAGCAGTTTATACAGGGCGGCCTACGAGCAGCACTTC.

The V and J genes are TRBV29-1 and TRBJ2-3; TRBD1 or TRBD2 may be the D gene (6 bases each). The CDR3 has 15 amino acids. Germline CDR1 reads SQVTM; CDR2 reads ANQGSEA. Trimming cost V 4 bases and J 4 bases, with 18 bases left between them. The CDR3 is CSVARRDIVPDTQYF. DNA of the CDR3: TGCAGCGTTGCGAGGCGGGACATAGTCCCAGATACGCAGTATTTT.

This clonotype came up many times. The CDR3 coding sequence is TGCAGTGCTCCAGTCCCGCAGACTGGTGGCTACACCTTC. This gives the protein CSAPVPQTGGYTF. The chain is built from TRBV20-1 and TRBJ1-2; D remains ambiguous. CDR1 and CDR2 from the germline V gene are DFQATT and SNEGSKA (reference sequence). The CDR3 is 13 amino acids. V lost 5 bases, J lost 7 bases, and 17 bases lay in between.

As for this clonotype: One junction end disagrees with the germline gene, perhaps due to a read error. This rearrangement joins TRBV7-2 to TRBJ2-7; D not resolved. CDR1 and CDR2 from the germline V gene are SGHTA and FQGNSA. CDR3 length: 14 amino acids. CDR3 sequence: CAGSLAQDLYEQYF. The CDR3, as DNA: TGTGCCGGCAGCTTAGCCCAGGATCTATACGAGCAGTACTTC.

This clonotype appeared many times. This sequence joins TRBV25-1 and TRBJ1-4, with D perhaps TRBD1 (5 bases). The V end was cut by 4 bases, the J end by 4 bases, with 13 bases between. Germline CDR1 MGHDK, CDR2 SYGVNS. CDR3 length: 15 amino acids. For the CDR3, the DNA is TGTGCCAGCAGTGGAAGGGGAGGGCGTAATGAAAAACTGTTTTTT. It translates to CASSGRGGRNEKLFF.

About this clonotype: This may come from a read error, since a much larger clone is one base off. The V and J genes are TRBV27 and TRBJ1-2; D remains unclear. The CDR3 is 12 amino acids. The V gene's germline CDR1 is MNHEY and CDR2 SMNVEV (reference sequence). V lost 10 bases to trimming and J lost 3 bases, with 12 bases between them. CDR3 amino acids: CATRSSDYGYTF. The CDR3 coding sequence is TGTGCCACCAGATCGTCTGACTATGGCTACACCTTC.

The sample holds a few counts of this clonotype. This chain uses TRBV28 with TRBJ1-1; D uncertain. V lost 3 bases and J 8 bases, leaving 10 bases between the germline ends. CDR3 length: 12 residues. Germline CDR1 and CDR2: MDHEN and SYDVKM. This CDR3 is CASSFQDVEAFF. The CDR3 region has the DNA TGTGCCAGCAGTTTTCAGGACGTGGAAGCTTTCTTT.

With respect to this clonotype: A read error may explain this, as a much larger clone is one base away. The chain couples TRBV6-2 or TRBV6-3 to TRBJ2-7; D uncertain. The CDR3 loop spans 13 amino acids. V dropped 7 bases and J dropped 0 bases, with 10 bases sitting between them. Germline V lookup: CDR1 MNHEY, CDR2 SVGEGT. The CDR3 reads CASNSQASYEQYF. CDR3 coding DNA: TGTGCCAGCAATAGTCAGGCCTCCTACGAGCAGTACTTC.

This clonotype has at least ten counts. This rearrangement joins TRBV28 to TRBJ2-5, with TRBD1 matching over 8 bases. The CDR3 spans 14 residues. The germline V gene has CDR1 MDHEN and CDR2 SYDVKM. The CDR3 DNA follows: TGTGCAACCGGGGCAGGGGGCAGGGGAAAGACCCAGTACTTC. Translation: CATGAGGRGKTQYF.

The chain links TRBV20-1 to TRBJ1-1; D might be TRBD1 (5 bases). CDR1 is DFQATT and CDR2 is SNEGSKA in the germline V gene (reference sequence). Trimming removed 5 bases at V and 1 base at J, with 20 bases between. The CDR3 length is 16 residues. For the CDR3, the DNA is TGCAGTGCTCCACCTTTACCGGGACCGGGGAACACTGAAGCTTTCTTT. It is translated as CSAPPLPGPGNTEAFF.

Concerning this clonotype itself: One junction end disagrees with the germline gene, perhaps due to a read error. The V gene is TRBV6-1, the J gene TRBJ2-3; 8 nucleotides line up with TRBD2. The CDR3 loop spans 16 amino acids. Germline assignment: CDR1 MNHNS and CDR2 SASEGT. In DNA form, the CDR3 reads TGTGCCAGCAGCCCCACTAGCGGAAGGGTTACAGATACGCGGTATTTT. Translating gives CASSPTSGRVTDTRYF.

V gene TRBV2 combines with J gene TRBJ2-7, with D possibly matching TRBD1 (5 bases). This CDR3 is 14 amino acids long. V was clipped by 6 bases and J by 0 bases, with 12 bases between them. Germline V CDR1 and CDR2: SNHLY, FYNNEI. The CDR3 sequence is CASRAQDISYEQYF. The CDR3 DNA sequence: TGTGCCAGCAGAGCACAGGACATCTCCTACGAGCAGTACTTC.

Remarks on this clonotype: A much larger clone is a single base away; this may be a read error. The chain recombines TRBV20-1 with TRBJ2-3, with 12 bases fitting TRBD2. The CDR3 is made up of 15 amino acids. The trim removed 7 bases at V and 8 bases at J, leaving 13 bases unmatched. Germline V gene data show CDR1 as DFQATT and CDR2 as SNEGSKA (reference sequence). The CDR3: CSVARLAGASVTQYF. The CDR3 coding sequence is TGCAGTGTCGCAAGACTAGCGGGAGCATCAGTTACGCAGTATTTT.

This clonotype was detected a few times. The chain combines TRBV15 with TRBJ2-3; 7 bases line up with TRBD2. Germline CDR1 reads LNHNV; CDR2 reads YYDKDF (reference sequence). CDR3 length equals 17 residues. J lost 2 bases, V lost 3 bases, and 11 bases had no gene match. The CDR3 spells CATSSGPGTILTDTQYF. CDR3 bases: TGTGCCACCAGCAGCGGCCCCGGGACTATCCTCACAGATACGCAGTATTTT.

This chain connects TRBV28 to TRBJ2-7; a weak D match, TRBD2 (5 bases). Per the germline V gene, CDR1 is MDHEN and CDR2 is SYDVKM. The CDR3 spans 16 residues. The V and J ends lost 3 bases and 2 bases respectively, with 17 bases between them. CDR3 bases: TGTGCCAGCAGTTTCGGTTGGCCCGAGGGCACCTACGAGCAGTACTTC. It codes for CASSFGWPEGTYEQYF.

This clonotype was seen ten or more times. V and J are TRBV27 and TRBJ2-7; D remains unclear. CDR3 length: 13 residues. The V end lost 0 bases, the J end lost 6 bases, and 9 bases lay between the germline ends. Germline-derived CDR1 and CDR2 are MNHEY and SMNVEV (reference sequence). CDR3 region: CASSLSWVSEQYF. The CDR3 DNA is TGTGCCAGCAGTTTATCTTGGGTCTCCGAGCAGTACTTC.